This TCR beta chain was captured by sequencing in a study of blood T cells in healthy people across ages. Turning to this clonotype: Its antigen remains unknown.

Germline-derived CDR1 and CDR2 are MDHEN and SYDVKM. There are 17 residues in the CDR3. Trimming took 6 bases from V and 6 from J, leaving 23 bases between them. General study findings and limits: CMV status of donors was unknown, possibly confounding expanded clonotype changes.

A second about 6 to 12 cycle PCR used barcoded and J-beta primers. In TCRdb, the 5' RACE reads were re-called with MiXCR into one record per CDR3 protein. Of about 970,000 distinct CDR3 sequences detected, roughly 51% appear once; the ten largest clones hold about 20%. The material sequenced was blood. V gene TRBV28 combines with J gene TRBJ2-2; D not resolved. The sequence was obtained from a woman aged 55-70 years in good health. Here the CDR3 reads CASRTRKSPVIAGELFF. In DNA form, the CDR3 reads TGTGCCAGCAGGACTCGTAAGAGCCCTGTAATTGCCGGGGAGCTGTTTTTT. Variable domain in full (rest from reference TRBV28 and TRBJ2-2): DVKVTQSSRYLVKRTGEKVFLECVQDMDHENMFWYRQDPGLGLRLIYFSYDVKMKEKGDIPEGYSVSREKKERFSLILESASTNQTSMYLCASRTRKSPVIAGELFFGEGSRLTVL.